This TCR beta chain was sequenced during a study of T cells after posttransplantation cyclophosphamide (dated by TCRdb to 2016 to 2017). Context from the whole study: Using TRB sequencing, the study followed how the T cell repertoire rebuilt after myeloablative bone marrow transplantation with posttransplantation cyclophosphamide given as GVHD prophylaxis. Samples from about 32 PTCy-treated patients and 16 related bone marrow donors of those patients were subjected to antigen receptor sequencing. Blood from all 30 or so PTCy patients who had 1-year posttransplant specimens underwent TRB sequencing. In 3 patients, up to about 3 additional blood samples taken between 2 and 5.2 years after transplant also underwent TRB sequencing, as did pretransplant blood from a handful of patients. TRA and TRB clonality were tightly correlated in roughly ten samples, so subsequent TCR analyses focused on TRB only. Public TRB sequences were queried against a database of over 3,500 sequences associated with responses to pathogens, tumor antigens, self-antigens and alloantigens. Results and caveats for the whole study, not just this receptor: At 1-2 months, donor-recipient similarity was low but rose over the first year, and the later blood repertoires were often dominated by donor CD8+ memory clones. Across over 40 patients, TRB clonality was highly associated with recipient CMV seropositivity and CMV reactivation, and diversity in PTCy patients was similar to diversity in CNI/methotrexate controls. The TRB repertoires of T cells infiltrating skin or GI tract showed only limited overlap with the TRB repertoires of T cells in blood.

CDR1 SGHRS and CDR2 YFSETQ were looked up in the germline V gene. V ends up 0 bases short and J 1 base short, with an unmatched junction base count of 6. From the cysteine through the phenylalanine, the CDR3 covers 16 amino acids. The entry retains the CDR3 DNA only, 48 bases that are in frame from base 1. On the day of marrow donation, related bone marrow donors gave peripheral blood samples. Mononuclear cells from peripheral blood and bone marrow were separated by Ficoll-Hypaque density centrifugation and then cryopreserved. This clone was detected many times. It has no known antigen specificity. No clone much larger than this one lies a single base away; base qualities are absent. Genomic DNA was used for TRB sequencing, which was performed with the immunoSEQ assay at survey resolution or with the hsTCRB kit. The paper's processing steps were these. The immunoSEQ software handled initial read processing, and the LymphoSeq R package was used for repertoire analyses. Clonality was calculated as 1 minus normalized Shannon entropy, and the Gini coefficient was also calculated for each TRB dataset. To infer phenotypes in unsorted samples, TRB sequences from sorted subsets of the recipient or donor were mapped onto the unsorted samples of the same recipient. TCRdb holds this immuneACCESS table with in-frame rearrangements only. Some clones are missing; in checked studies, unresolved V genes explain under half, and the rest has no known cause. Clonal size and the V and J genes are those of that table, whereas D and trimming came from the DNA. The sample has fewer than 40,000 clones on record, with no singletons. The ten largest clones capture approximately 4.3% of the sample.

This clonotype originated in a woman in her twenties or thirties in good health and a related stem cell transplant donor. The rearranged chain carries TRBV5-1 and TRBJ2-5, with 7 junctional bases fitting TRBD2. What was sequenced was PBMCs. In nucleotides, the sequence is TGCGCCAGCAGCTTGGTGGGCGGGGGATTCCAAGAGACCCAGTACTTC. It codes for CASSLVGGGFQETQYF.